This T cell receptor beta chain originates from a study of T-cell reconstitution after alpha-beta-depleted transplantation in children. TCRbeta library construction was performed incorporating unique molecular identifiers. From the PCR reads, TCRdb called clonotypes with MiXCR, one entry per CDR3 protein. The table records approximately 240,000 distinct CDR3 sequences, about 9.2% of them present only once. There are 16 residues in the CDR3. The trim removed 5 bases at V and 6 bases at J, leaving 15 bases unmatched. This clonotype was seen at least ten times. The specimen was PBMCs from the stem cell graft donor, collected from the stem cell graft. The chain employs TRBV12-3 or TRBV12-4 and TRBJ2-7; TRBD1 matches 8 bases. This TCR derives from a human donor who donated a stem cell graft to a child with acute lymphoblastic leukemia. The CDR3 region has the DNA TGTGCCAGCAGTCCAGGGTCCTCAGGGGGCCCGGGCGAGCAGTACTTC. As protein: CASSPGSSGGPGEQYF.